This T cell receptor beta chain was sequenced during a study of T cells in Graves' hyperthyroidism and ophthalmopathy. The authors deemed Graves' hyperthyroidism stable absent ophthalmopathy progression within 18 months. Diagnosis rested on symptoms, serum thyroxine and TRAb, thyroid ultrasound, and orbital computed tomography. TCR beta CDR3 region amplification was performed from RNA transcripts. The TCR CDR3 was amplified in a first-round RT-PCR using the HTBI primer set. A single record per CDR3 protein comes from TCRdb applying MiXCR to the multiplex PCR reads. The sample has a few hundred thousand distinct CDR3 sequences, 14% seen once; the top ten hold approximately 15%. Study-level findings and limits: Blood also held most thyroid clonotypes expanded beyond 0.001.

Germline lookup yields CDR1 SNHLY and CDR2 FYNNEI. Trimming took 4 bases from V and 4 from J; bases not matched to a gene: 7. The CDR3 totals 16 residues. The sample holds many counts of this clonotype. Its antigen remains unknown. The sequencing sample was made of blood. The chain uses TRBV2 and TRBJ2-1; 10 nucleotides agree with TRBD1. The sequence was collected from a woman in her forties with Graves' hyperthyroidism. CDR3 sequence: CASSGPGTGDYNEQFF. The DNA of the CDR3 is TGTGCCAGCAGTGGCCCCGGGACAGGGGATTACAATGAGCAGTTCTTC.